This T cell receptor (beta chain) derives from a study of blood T cell repertoires in COVID-19. Study background: Samples representing acute and convalescent COVID-19 were sourced from the United States, Italy and Spain. T cells, B-cell-depleted T cells, or PBMCs provided the cDNA or gDNA that served as material.

This CDR3 contains 14 residues. V dropped 5 bases and J dropped 7 bases, with 12 bases sitting between them. From germline, CDR1 is KGHSH and CDR2 LQKENI. In the authors' workflow: Counts of nucleated cells, estimated from reference gene primer amplification, were obtained. Measured with immunoSEQ multiplex PCR; TCRdb has only the in-frame clones, and not every one. That table gives V, J and clone size, and the DNA gave D and trimming. The sample yields under 150,000 clones, roughly four fifths seen once. The TCR originated in a human donor in a cohort sampled during active COVID-19. The sequenced sample consisted of peripheral blood. V usage is TRBV18 and J usage is TRBJ1-6; a possible D gene is TRBD1 (6 bases). The CDR3 reads CASSTDRLNSPLHF. The CDR3 region has the DNA TGTGCCAGCTCAACGGACAGATTAAATTCACCCCTCCACTTT.